This paragraph reports one T cell receptor (beta chain). Under the authors' procedure: From reference gene primer amplification, estimates of nucleated cell counts were derived. Measured with immunoSEQ multiplex PCR; TCRdb has only the in-frame clones, and not every one. The V and J calls and clone size are taken from that table; D and trimming were inferred from the DNA. The sample includes roughly 86,000 clones, approximately 82% seen only once; the top ten take less than 2.5%. The record originates from a study of blood T cell repertoires in COVID-19. Study at large: Sites in the United States, Italy and Spain provided acute and convalescent COVID-19 samples. The cDNA or gDNA used as material had been derived from T cells, B-cell-depleted T cells, or PBMCs.

Trimming removed 3 bases from V and 0 bases from J, with 9 bases in between. Germline assignment: CDR1 LGHDT and CDR2 YNNKEL (reference sequence). The length of the CDR3 is 14 residues. The sequence derives from a woman in her 70s with acute or convalescent COVID-19. The genes are TRBV3-1 (or the pseudogene TRBV3-2) and TRBJ2-7; D is uncertain. The material sequenced was peripheral blood. CDR3 residues: CASSQSRSSYEQYF. CDR3 bases: TGTGCCAGCAGCCAGTCAAGGAGCTCCTACGAGCAGTACTTC.